This T cell receptor beta chain came from a study of cytomegalovirus exposure and HLA in healthy donors. Primers: 60 Vbeta forward and 13 Jbeta reverse. Data came from immunoSEQ multiplex PCR; TCRdb stores just in-frame clones and leaves some out. The data hold approximately 80,000 clones, with less than 85% observed a single time. The CDR3 covers 17 residues. The V gene's germline CDR1 is WSHSY and CDR2 SAAADI. Losses at the gene ends were 6 bases for V and 2 bases for J; bases not matched to a gene: 11. The chain combines TRBV10-2 with TRBJ1-5; TRBD1 agrees at 9 bases. This TCR was recovered from a man aged 55 to 70 in good health and CMV-seronegative. What was sequenced was PBMCs. The CDR3 sequence: CASSQRPGQGGNQPQHF. For the CDR3, the DNA is TGCGCCAGCAGCCAAAGACCGGGACAGGGTGGCAATCAGCCCCAGCATTTT.